This TCR beta chain was observed in a study of blood T cell repertoires in COVID-19. Looking at the study overall: Acute and convalescent COVID-19 samples came from the United States, Italy and Spain. Sample material is recorded as cDNA or gDNA derived from T cells, B-cell-depleted T cells, or PBMCs.

Germline V gives CDR1 LNHDA, CDR2 SQIVND (reference sequence). The V and J ends lost 7 bases and 8 bases, in that order; junction bases with no gene match: 11. The CDR3 is made up of 15 amino acids. Original processing notes: Reference gene primer amplification gave estimated nucleated cell counts. The protocol was immunoSEQ multiplex PCR, while the TCRdb copy is restricted to in-frame clones and leaves out a portion. The V and J calls and clone size come from that table; D and trimming were worked out from the DNA. In the table there are under 150,000 clones, around 82% of which are singletons. The V call is TRBV19, the J call TRBJ2-1; 10 bases are a match to TRBD2. This TCR came from a woman aged 55-70 years with acute or convalescent COVID-19. The sequencing input was peripheral blood. CDR3 amino acids: CASTPSGRSRYEQFF. The CDR3 nucleotides are TGTGCCAGTACCCCTAGCGGGAGATCCAGGTATGAGCAGTTCTTC.